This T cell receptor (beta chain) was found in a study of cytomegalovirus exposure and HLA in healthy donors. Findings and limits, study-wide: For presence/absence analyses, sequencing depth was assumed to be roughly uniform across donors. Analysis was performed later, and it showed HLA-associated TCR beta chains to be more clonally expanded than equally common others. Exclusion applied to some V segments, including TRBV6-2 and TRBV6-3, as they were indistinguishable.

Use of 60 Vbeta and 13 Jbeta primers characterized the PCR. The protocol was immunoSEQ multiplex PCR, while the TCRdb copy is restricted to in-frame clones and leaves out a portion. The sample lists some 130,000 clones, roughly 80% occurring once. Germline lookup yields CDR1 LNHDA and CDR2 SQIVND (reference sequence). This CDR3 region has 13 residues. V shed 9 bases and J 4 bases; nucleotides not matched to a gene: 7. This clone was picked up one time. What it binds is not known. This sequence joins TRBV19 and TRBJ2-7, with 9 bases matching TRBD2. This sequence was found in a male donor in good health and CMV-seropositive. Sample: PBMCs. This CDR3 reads CASRREGRYEQYF. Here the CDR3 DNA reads TGTGCCAGCAGGCGGGAGGGGCGGTACGAGCAGTACTTC.